A selection of T cell receptor beta chains follows, all from one sample in a study of T cell responses to AZD1222 COVID-19 vaccine. Clones were read by immunoSEQ multiplex PCR, and TCRdb kept only the in-frame ones, dropping some. Of roughly 100,000 clones listed, roughly 87% are singletons. This material consisted of peripheral blood, taken on day 0 of AZD1222 vaccination. The receptors were sampled from an adult in good health. The CDR3 runs from the conserved cysteine through the conserved F or W. Fields, in order: D gene, clone size, J gene, V gene, CDR3 protein, CDR3 DNA. D genes are given only for firm matches. Clone size, where shown, is once, few, many, or a class for clones that have expanded.

D: -
size: once
J: TRBJ2-3
V: TRBV7-3
CDR3: CASSLNPADTQYF
DNA: TGTGCCAGCAGCTTAAATCCCGCAGATACGCAGTATTTT

D: -
size: few
J: TRBJ1-1
V: TRBV6-5
CDR3: CASSSGGVEAFF
DNA: TGTGCCAGCAGTTCGGGGGGCGTTGAAGCTTTCTTT

D: TRBD1
size: -
J: TRBJ1-5
V: TRBV2
CDR3: CASSPEQGGNQPQHF
DNA: TGTGCCAGCAGCCCGGAACAGGGGGGCAATCAGCCCCAGCATTTT

D: TRBD2
size: -
J: TRBJ2-7
V: TRBV5-8
CDR3: CASSLAKAGDRGYEQYF
DNA: TGTGCCAGCAGCTTGGCCAAAGCGGGGGATCGTGGGTACGAGCAGTACTTC

D: -
size: -
J: TRBJ2-7
V: TRBV5-1
CDR3: CASSIRGGGSYEQYF
DNA: TGCGCCAGCAGCATCCGAGGAGGGGGCTCCTACGAGCAGTACTTC

D: TRBD1
size: -
J: TRBJ1-3
V: TRBV7-9
CDR3: CASSLAGTGISGNTIYF
DNA: TGTGCCAGCAGCTTAGCTGGGACAGGCATCTCTGGAAACACCATATATTTT

D: TRBD1
size: -
J: TRBJ1-2
V: TRBV14
CDR3: CASSSLYSPGTGGPRGYTF
DNA: TGTGCCAGCAGTTCGCTCTATTCCCCCGGGACAGGCGGCCCTCGTGGCTACACCTTC

D: -
size: -
J: TRBJ2-5
V: TRBV12-3/TRBV12-4
CDR3: CASSSGLGVDQYF
DNA: TGTGCCAGCAGCTCGGGACTTGGTGTAGACCAGTACTTC

D: TRBD1
size: -
J: TRBJ2-1
V: TRBV27
CDR3: CASSLMAARGRFRYNEQFF
DNA: TGTGCCAGCAGTTTAATGGCCGCCAGGGGGCGGTTCCGATACAATGAGCAGTTCTTC

D: TRBD1
size: -
J: TRBJ1-1
V: TRBV18
CDR3: CASSPGQGGEAFF
DNA: TGTGCCAGCTCACCCGGACAGGGCGGTGAAGCTTTCTTT

D: -
size: -
J: TRBJ2-7
V: TRBV12-3/TRBV12-4
CDR3: CASSEPRGEQYF
DNA: TGTGCCAGCAGCGAACCGCGGGGCGAGCAGTACTTC

D: -
size: -
J: TRBJ1-1
V: TRBV11-2
CDR3: CASSLVATVEAFF
DNA: TGTGCCAGCAGCTTAGTGGCTACTGTTGAAGCTTTCTTT

D: TRBD1
size: once
J: TRBJ1-1
V: TRBV5-4
CDR3: CASSFSGGRTEAFF
DNA: TGTGCCAGCAGCTTTTCAGGGGGCCGGACTGAAGCTTTCTTT

D: -
size: -
J: TRBJ2-7
V: TRBV9
CDR3: CASSVGGATYEQYF
DNA: TGTGCCAGCAGCGTAGGGGGGGCTACCTACGAGCAGTACTTC

D: -
size: -
J: TRBJ1-4
V: TRBV19
CDR3: CASRSEGRNTNEKLFF
DNA: TGTGCCAGTAGGAGTGAGGGGCGAAATACTAATGAAAAACTGTTTTTT

D: -
size: -
J: TRBJ2-5
V: TRBV6-5
CDR3: CASSYRLEETQYF
DNA: TGTGCCAGCAGTTACCGGCTAGAGGAGACCCAGTACTTC

D: TRBD2
size: -
J: TRBJ2-3
V: TRBV9
CDR3: CASSVEDTGGKDTQYF
DNA: TGTGCCAGCAGCGTAGAGGATACGGGGGGAAAAGATACGCAGTATTTT

D: -
size: -
J: TRBJ1-2
V: TRBV3-1/TRBV3-2
CDR3: CASSQESRGYTF
DNA: TGTGCCAGCAGCCAAGAGTCTCGGGGCTACACCTTC

D: -
size: -
J: TRBJ1-2
V: TRBV4-1
CDR3: CASSQWGRAGGYTF
DNA: TGCGCCAGCAGCCAGTGGGGGAGGGCAGGCGGCTACACCTTC

D: TRBD1
size: -
J: TRBJ1-6
V: TRBV4-3
CDR3: CASSHLRQGVASPLHF
DNA: TGCGCCAGCAGCCACCTCCGACAGGGGGTAGCCTCACCCCTCCACTTT

D: -
size: -
J: TRBJ1-6
V: TRBV21-1
CDR3: CASSNKRFDNSPLHF
DNA: TGTGCCAGCAGCAATAAGAGATTCGATAATTCACCCCTCCACTTT

D: -
size: -
J: TRBJ1-1
V: TRBV5-6
CDR3: CASSFLGDAATEAFF
DNA: TGTGCCAGCAGCTTTCTGGGTGATGCGGCCACTGAAGCTTTCTTT

D: TRBD1
size: -
J: TRBJ2-2
V: TRBV5-4
CDR3: CASSFQGDTGELFF
DNA: TGTGCCAGCAGCTTTCAGGGGGACACCGGGGAGCTGTTTTTT

D: TRBD1
size: -
J: TRBJ1-2
V: TRBV27
CDR3: CASRGTVNYGYTF
DNA: TGTGCCAGCAGGGGGACAGTTAACTATGGCTACACCTTC

D: TRBD1
size: -
J: TRBJ1-6
V: TRBV13
CDR3: CASSFSSGTGGTPLHF
DNA: TGTGCCAGCAGCTTCTCCTCGGGGACAGGGGGGACACCCCTCCACTTT

D: TRBD2
size: once
J: TRBJ2-7
V: TRBV27
CDR3: CASSSPAGGVPGEQYF
DNA: TGTGCCAGCAGCTCTCCCGCGGGGGGGGTGCCCGGGGAGCAGTACTTC

D: TRBD1
size: -
J: TRBJ2-7
V: TRBV28
CDR3: CASSSGDRVYEQYF
DNA: TGTGCCAGCAGTTCCGGGGACAGGGTCTACGAGCAGTACTTC

D: -
size: once
J: TRBJ2-3
V: TRBV2
CDR3: CASSEAPPRGGNTQYF
DNA: TGTGCCAGCAGTGAAGCCCCGCCCAGGGGTGGGAATACGCAGTATTTT

D: -
size: -
J: TRBJ1-5
V: TRBV18
CDR3: CASSPFDSNQPQHF
DNA: TGTGCCAGCTCACCATTTGACAGCAATCAGCCCCAGCATTTT

D: TRBD1
size: -
J: TRBJ2-7
V: TRBV5-5
CDR3: CASSLSWTGAYEQYF
DNA: TGTGCCAGCAGCCTATCTTGGACAGGGGCCTACGAGCAGTACTTC

D: -
size: -
J: TRBJ1-5
V: TRBV15
CDR3: CATSRHFGGGQPQHF
DNA: TGTGCCACCAGCAGACACTTTGGGGGCGGGCAGCCCCAGCATTTT

D: -
size: -
J: TRBJ2-7
V: TRBV4-1
CDR3: CASSQGRGGPYEQYF
DNA: TGCGCCAGCAGCCAAGGGAGAGGGGGGCCCTACGAGCAGTACTTC

D: -
size: few
J: TRBJ2-7
V: TRBV5-5
CDR3: CASSSVRDYEQYF
DNA: TGTGCCAGCAGCTCTGTCCGGGACTACGAGCAGTACTTC

D: -
size: -
J: TRBJ1-3
V: TRBV6-1
CDR3: CASSDRIGRSAGSGNTIYF
DNA: TGTGCCAGCAGTGATCGGATCGGGAGATCAGCCGGCTCTGGAAACACCATATATTTT

D: -
size: -
J: TRBJ1-5
V: TRBV2
CDR3: CASNSQGVGQPQHF
DNA: TGTGCCAGCAATTCCCAGGGCGTGGGTCAGCCCCAGCATTTT

D: -
size: -
J: TRBJ2-3
V: TRBV27
CDR3: CASSLTRTDTQYF
DNA: TGTGCCAGCAGTTTAACCCGCACAGATACGCAGTATTTT

D: -
size: -
J: TRBJ1-2
V: TRBV2
CDR3: CASSVDTANNYGYTF
DNA: TGTGCCAGCAGTGTGGATACAGCAAATAACTATGGCTACACCTTC

D: TRBD1
size: -
J: TRBJ2-1
V: TRBV6-4
CDR3: CASSRDRGGGDEQFF
DNA: TGTGCCAGCAGTCGGGACAGGGGCGGTGGCGATGAGCAGTTCTTC

D: TRBD1
size: -
J: TRBJ1-2
V: TRBV15
CDR3: CATSRESGGAYGYTF
DNA: TGTGCCACCAGCAGAGAATCAGGGGGCGCGTATGGCTACACCTTC

D: -
size: -
J: TRBJ1-5
V: TRBV4-1
CDR3: CASSQGLPGFYGNQPQHF
DNA: TGCGCCAGCAGCCAAGGCTTGCCGGGGTTTTACGGCAATCAGCCCCAGCATTTT

D: -
size: -
J: TRBJ1-4
V: TRBV6-5
CDR3: CASSYRDGIEKLFF
DNA: TGTGCCAGCAGTTACCGGGACGGCATTGAAAAACTGTTTTTT

D: -
size: -
J: TRBJ2-5
V: TRBV4-1
CDR3: CASSQDSPAGGSTQYF
DNA: TGCGCCAGCAGCCAAGATTCCCCGGCCGGGGGATCGACCCAGTACTTC

D: -
size: -
J: TRBJ2-3
V: TRBV7-8
CDR3: CASGKRQGNTDTQYF
DNA: TGTGCCAGCGGGAAACGGCAGGGAAACACAGATACGCAGTATTTT

D: -
size: -
J: TRBJ1-3
V: TRBV2
CDR3: CASRPDVFGIYF
DNA: TGTGCCAGCAGACCAGACGTATTCGGCATATATTTT

D: TRBD2
size: once
J: TRBJ2-7
V: TRBV5-6
CDR3: CASPGTSGVYEQYF
DNA: TGTGCCAGCCCTGGGACTAGCGGGGTCTACGAGCAGTACTTC

D: -
size: -
J: TRBJ1-1
V: TRBV3-1/TRBV3-2
CDR3: CASSQDRTVRSEAFF
DNA: TGTGCCAGCAGCCAAGATCGGACAGTAAGGTCTGAAGCTTTCTTT